The T cell receptor (beta chain) described here comes from a study of T cell responses to AZD1222 COVID-19 vaccine. Assay: immunoSEQ multiplex PCR; the TCRdb copy retains only in-frame clones and omits some. The data show approximately 73,000 clones, about 84% seen once. This clone was seen only a few times. This material consisted of peripheral blood, taken on day 0 of AZD1222 vaccination. This receptor was taken from an adult in good health.

CDR3 loop: CASSERLAGVGELFF. DNA of the CDR3: TGCGCCAGCAGTGAGCGACTAGCGGGAGTTGGGGAGCTGTTTTTT. The chain carries TRBV10-1 and TRBJ2-2; the match to TRBD2 covers 12 bases. There are 15 residues in the CDR3. Germline V gene lookup returns CDR1 WNHNN and CDR2 SYGVQD (reference sequence). With V trimmed by 2 bases and J by 8 bases, 3 bases remained unmatched.